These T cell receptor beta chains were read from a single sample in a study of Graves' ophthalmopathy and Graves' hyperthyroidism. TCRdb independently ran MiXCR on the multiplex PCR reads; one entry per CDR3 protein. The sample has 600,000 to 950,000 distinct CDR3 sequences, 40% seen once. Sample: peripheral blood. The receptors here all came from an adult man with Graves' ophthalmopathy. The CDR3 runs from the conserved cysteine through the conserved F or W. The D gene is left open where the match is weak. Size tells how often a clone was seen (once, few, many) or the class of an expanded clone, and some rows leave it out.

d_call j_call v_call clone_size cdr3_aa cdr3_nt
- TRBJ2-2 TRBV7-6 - CASSPRTYTNTGELFF TGTGCCAGCAGCCCCCGGACATATACGAACACCGGGGAGCTGTTTTTT
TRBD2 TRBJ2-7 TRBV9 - CASSVAIAGAVYEQYF TGTGCCAGCAGCGTAGCTATAGCGGGAGCGGTATACGAGCAGTACTTC
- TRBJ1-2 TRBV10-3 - CASSEAGGWDYGYTF TGTGCCAGCAGTGAAGCGGGAGGGTGGGACTATGGCTACACCTTC
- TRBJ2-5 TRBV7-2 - CASSLRGRRGRETQYF TGTGCCAGCAGCTTACGCGGGAGGAGGGGGCGAGAGACCCAGTACTTC
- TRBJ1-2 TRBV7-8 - CASSLGLGRNYGYTF TGTGCCAGCAGCTTAGGTCTGGGGAGGAACTATGGCTACACCTTC
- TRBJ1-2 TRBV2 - CASKGHGYGYTF TGTGCCAGCAAGGGACACGGCTATGGCTACACCTTC
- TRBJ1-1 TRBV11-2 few CASSLDRTRNTEAFF TGTGCCAGCAGCTTAGATCGAACGAGGAACACTGAAGCTTTCTTT
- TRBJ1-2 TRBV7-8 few CASSPADPNYGYTF TGTGCCAGCAGCCCCGCGGACCCTAACTATGGCTACACCTTC
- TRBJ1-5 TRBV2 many CASSTGGGTQPQHF TGTGCCAGCAGCACTGGTGGGGGAACTCAGCCCCAGCATTTT
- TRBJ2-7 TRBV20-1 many CSADDKRDEQYF TGCAGTGCTGATGATAAAAGGGACGAGCAGTACTTC
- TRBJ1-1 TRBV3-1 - CASSSVGAEAFF TGTGCCAGCAGCTCTGTAGGCGCTGAAGCTTTCTTT
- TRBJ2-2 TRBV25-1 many CASQEPDTGELFF TGTGCCAGCCAAGAGCCTGACACCGGGGAGCTGTTTTTT
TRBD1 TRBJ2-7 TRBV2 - CASTLNTGGEQYF TGTGCCAGCACCCTAAACACAGGGGGCGAGCAGTACTTC
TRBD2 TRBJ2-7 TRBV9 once CASSVGLAGDDYEQYF TGTGCCAGCAGCGTAGGCCTAGCGGGAGACGATTACGAGCAGTACTTC
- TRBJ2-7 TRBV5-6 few CASSYKDTYEQYF TGTGCCAGCAGTTACAAGGACACCTACGAGCAGTACTTC
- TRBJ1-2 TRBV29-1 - CSVGDYTF TGCAGCGTGGGTGATTACACCTTC
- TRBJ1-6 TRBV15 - CATSGASYNSPLHF TGTGCCACCAGCGGGGCCTCCTATAATTCACCCCTCCACTTT
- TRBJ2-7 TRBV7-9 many CASSFSRTYEQYF TGTGCCAGCAGCTTTAGTCGGACCTACGAGCAGTACTTC
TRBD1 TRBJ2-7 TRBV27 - CASSSSGTGGYEQYF TGTGCCAGCAGCTCTTCCGGGACAGGGGGCTACGAGCAGTACTTC
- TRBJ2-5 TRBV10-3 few CASSEATWGKTQYF TGTGCCAGCAGTGAAGCGACGTGGGGGAAGACCCAGTACTTC
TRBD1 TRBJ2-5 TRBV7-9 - CASGTTGGWETQYF TGTGCCAGCGGAACGACAGGGGGCTGGGAGACCCAGTACTTC
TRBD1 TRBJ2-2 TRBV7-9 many CASSSSTGALAGELFF TGTGCCAGCAGCTCCTCGACAGGGGCTTTGGCCGGGGAGCTGTTTTTT
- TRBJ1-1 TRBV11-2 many CASSLDRREEAFF TGTGCCAGCAGCTTAGATCGGAGGGAAGAAGCTTTCTTT
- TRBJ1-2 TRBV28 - CASSSLATYYGYTF TGTGCCAGCAGTTCCCTAGCGACTTATTATGGCTACACCTTC
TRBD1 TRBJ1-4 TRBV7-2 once CASSPWTGGATNEKLFF TGTGCCAGCAGCCCCTGGACAGGGGGCGCGACTAATGAAAAACTGTTTTTT
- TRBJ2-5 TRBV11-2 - CASSWNKETQYF TGTGCCAGCAGCTGGAACAAGGAGACCCAGTACTTC
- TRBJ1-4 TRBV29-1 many CSVVGVDGREKLFF TGCAGCGTTGTAGGGGTTGATGGGCGTGAAAAACTGTTTTTT
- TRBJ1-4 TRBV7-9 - CASSMEADATNEKLFF TGTGCCAGCAGCATGGAGGCAGACGCAACTAATGAAAAACTGTTTTTT
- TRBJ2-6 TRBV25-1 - CASSTGRVSGANVLTF TGTGCCAGCAGTACCGGCAGGGTCTCTGGGGCCAACGTCCTGACTTTC
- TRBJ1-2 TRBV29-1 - CSAGSGTRNTF TGCAGCGCCGGATCGGGTACGAGAAACACCTTC
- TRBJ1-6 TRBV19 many CASSVLTPTRNSPLHF TGTGCCAGTAGTGTCCTCACCCCCACTCGGAATTCACCCCTCCACTTT
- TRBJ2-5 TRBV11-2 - CASSAEPLGPQETQYF TGTGCCAGCAGCGCTGAACCTCTAGGACCCCAAGAGACCCAGTACTTC
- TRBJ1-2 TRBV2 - CASSDTGTTNYGYTF TGTGCCAGCAGTGACACAGGGACAACTAACTATGGCTACACCTTC
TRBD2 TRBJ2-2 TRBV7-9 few CASSLALADTGELFF TGTGCCAGCAGCTTAGCTCTAGCGGACACCGGGGAGCTGTTTTTT
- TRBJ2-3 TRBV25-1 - CASSRDTQYF TGTGCCAGCTCCAGGGATACGCAGTATTTT
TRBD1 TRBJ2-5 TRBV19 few CASSTGTGSYVETQYF TGTGCCAGTAGTACCGGGACAGGGAGTTATGTTGAGACCCAGTACTTC
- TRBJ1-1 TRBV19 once CASSIPAGNTEAFF TGTGCCAGTAGTATCCCAGCAGGGAACACTGAAGCTTTCTTT
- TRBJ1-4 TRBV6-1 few CASSDAVVEKLFF TGTGCCAGCAGCGACGCCGTCGTCGAAAAACTGTTTTTT
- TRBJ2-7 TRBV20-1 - CSASIGGGSYEQHF TGCAGTGCTAGTATTGGCGGGGGCTCCTACGAGCAGCACTTC
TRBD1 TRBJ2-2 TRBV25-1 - CADRQGNTGELFF TGTGCCGATAGACAGGGTAACACCGGGGAGCTGTTTTTT
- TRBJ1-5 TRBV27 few CASSSGGPQHF TGTGCCAGCAGTTCGGGAGGGCCCCAGCATTTT
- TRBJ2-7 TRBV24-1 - CASSGGADYEQYF TGTGCCAGCAGTGGGGGGGCGGACTACGAGCAGTACTTC
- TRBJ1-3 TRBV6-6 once CASSYSKRADGTIYF TGTGCCAGCAGTTACTCGAAAAGAGCCGACGGAACCATATATTTT
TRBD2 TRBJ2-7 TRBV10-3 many CAIRLAASYEQYF TGTGCCATCAGGCTAGCGGCCTCCTACGAGCAGTACTTC